This T cell receptor (beta chain) was found in a study of T cell changes during pregnancy in multiple sclerosis. This clone was seen just once. CDR1 and CDR2 (germline): SEHNR, FQNEAQ (reference sequence). The CDR3 has 15 residues. V gave up 5 bases and J gave up 0 bases; unmatched junction bases: 5. Produced via immunoSEQ multiplex PCR; TCRdb's table is partial and in-frame only. The sample yields around 59,000 clones, roughly 93% seen once. The chain combines TRBV7-9 with TRBJ2-7; 9 positions agree with TRBD1. The receptor's source is a female donor with multiple sclerosis, enrolled in a pregnancy study. Specimen: CD8+ T cells from peripheral blood mononuclear cells, collected in the second trimester of pregnancy. The DNA of the CDR3 is TGTGCCAGCAGCCCCGGACAGGGGATCTCCTACGAGCAGTACTTC. It codes for CASSPGQGISYEQYF.